This is a list of T cell receptor beta chains from one sample in a study of blood T cell repertoires in COVID-19. The method was immunoSEQ multiplex PCR; TCRdb's version includes in-frame clones alone and lacks a portion of them. The data contain about 150,000 clones, roughly 85% of them singletons. Sequenced material: PBMCs or T cells enriched from blood (not recorded which). The receptors shown here come from a woman aged 70-85 years in a cohort exposed to, infected with or recovered from COVID-19 (not recorded which). CDR3s include the opening cysteine and the closing phenylalanine or tryptophan. A D gene is named only where the DNA matches it firmly. Clone size is shown for a subset of rows, as once, few, many or a class of expanded clone.

>TRBV6-5|-|TRBJ2-2|-
TGTGCCAGCAGTTACGCCGACAGCACCGGGGAGCTGTTTTTT
CASSYADSTGELFF
>TRBV18|TRBD1|TRBJ1-1|few
TGTGCCAGCTCACCTCGACAGGGAGGGAACACTGAAGCTTTCTTT
CASSPRQGGNTEAFF
>TRBV7-9|-|TRBJ2-5|-
TGTGCCAGCAGCTTACGTGTCGGGAGAGGGGAGACCCAGTACTTC
CASSLRVGRGETQYF
>TRBV6-2/TRBV6-3|-|TRBJ1-1|-
TGTGCCAGCAGTTTGGGCTTAGGTGAGCGGGAAGCTTTCTTT
CASSLGLGEREAFF
>TRBV5-1|TRBD2|TRBJ2-7|-
TGCGCCAGCAGCCCGACACCTAGCGGTTCCTACGAGCAGTACTTC
CASSPTPSGSYEQYF
>TRBV24-1|TRBD1|TRBJ2-3|-
TGTGCCACCGGACGGACAGGTGTCACAGATACGCAGTATTTT
CATGRTGVTDTQYF
>TRBV18|-|TRBJ2-2|-
TGTGCCAGCTCCCCACGGGACACTTCGAACACCGGGGAGCTGTTTTTT
CASSPRDTSNTGELFF
>TRBV28|-|TRBJ1-3|once
TGTGCCAGCAGTTTAGGAACAGCCTCTGGAAACACCATATATTTT
CASSLGTASGNTIYF
>TRBV24-1|TRBD1|TRBJ1-2|-
TGTGCCACCAGTGACCCCTCGGACAGGGGGCGTGGCTACACCTTC
CATSDPSDRGRGYTF
>TRBV27|TRBD1|TRBJ1-4|few
TGTGCCAGCAGTCAAGGTACAGGGGTCGAAAAACTGTTTTTT
CASSQGTGVEKLFF
>TRBV24-1|TRBD2|TRBJ2-3|few
TGTGCCACCAGTGATTTGACGGCGGGAGATATAACAGATACGCAGTATTTT
CATSDLTAGDITDTQYF
>TRBV6-5|-|TRBJ2-1|few
TGTGCCAGCAGACCAATGAGAGGTGAGCAGTTCTTC
CASRPMRGEQFF
>TRBV7-9|-|TRBJ2-5|-
TGTGCCAGCAGCCCGAGAACTGGGGGCGGGGAGACCCAGTACTTC
CASSPRTGGGETQYF
>TRBV7-3|-|TRBJ2-3|-
TGTGCCAGCAGCTTAGAAACTCGCGATACGCAGTATTTT
CASSLETRDTQYF
>TRBV19|TRBD2|TRBJ2-1|-
TGTGCCAGTAGTATAGACGCTCCGGGACTAGCGGGGTACAATGAGCAGTTCTTC
CASSIDAPGLAGYNEQFF
>TRBV27|-|TRBJ2-7|-
TGTGCCAGCCGGGCTGGGAGAGAGTACACCTACGAGCAGTACTTC
CASRAGREYTYEQYF
>TRBV28|-|TRBJ2-1|-
TGTGCCAGCAGTTCAAGGGGCGACAGCTCCTACAATGAGCAGTTCTTC
CASSSRGDSSYNEQFF
>TRBV20-1|-|TRBJ1-2|few
TGCAGTGCTAGTCCCTCGGGAGGAAATGGCTACACCTTC
CSASPSGGNGYTF
>TRBV7-9|-|TRBJ2-7|-
TGTGCCAGCAGCTTACTAGCAGAATCCTACGAGCAGTACTTC
CASSLLAESYEQYF
>TRBV28|-|TRBJ1-2|once
TGTGTCAGCAGCCCGACTGTAAACTATGGCTACACCTTC
CVSSPTVNYGYTF
>TRBV11-2|TRBD1|TRBJ1-2|-
TGTGCCAGCAGCTTAGGGGGACAGGGACAGTACTATGGCTACACCTTC
CASSLGGQGQYYGYTF
>TRBV6-5|-|TRBJ2-7|-
TGTGCCAGCAGTAGCGCCGAGCAGTACTTC
CASSSAEQYF
>TRBV19|TRBD2|TRBJ2-3|few
TGTGCCAGTAGACCGACTAGCGGGAGTTCAGATACGCAGTATTTT
CASRPTSGSSDTQYF
>TRBV28|TRBD1|TRBJ2-2|-
TGTGCCAGCAGAGGACAGGTGGACGGGGAGCTGTTTTTT
CASRGQVDGELFF
>TRBV28|-|TRBJ1-1|-
TGTGCCAGCAGTCCCCCCGCCCGGGGTAACACTGAAGCTTTCTTT
CASSPPARGNTEAFF
>TRBV11-2|TRBD2|TRBJ2-1|-
TGTGCCAGCAGCTTGGGACTAGACGATGAGCAGTTCTTC
CASSLGLDDEQFF